Listed below are T cell receptor beta chains from one sample, sequenced in a study of T cell responses to AZD1222 COVID-19 vaccine. Here immunoSEQ multiplex PCR was the method, and the copy in TCRdb shows in-frame clones only, minus some. The repertoire holds 140,000 or so clones, with around nine tenths as singletons. Sequencing used peripheral blood, obtained 28 days after the second AZD1222 dose. Every receptor here comes from an adult who received the AZD1222 COVID-19 vaccine. CDR3s include the opening cysteine and the closing phenylalanine or tryptophan. Each record gives: V gene, D gene, clone size, J gene, CDR3 DNA, CDR3 protein. A D gene is named only where the DNA matches it firmly. Some rows have no size entry. The others give once, few or many, or a class for an expanded clone.

TRBV5-1	.	.	TRBJ1-6	TGCGCCAGCAGCTTGGGAGGGGGAGCGTCACCCCTCCACTTT	CASSLGGGASPLHF
TRBV5-1	.	.	TRBJ1-2	TGCGCCAGCAGCCCTGGTATGGCGGGGGGAGGCTATGGCTACACCTTC	CASSPGMAGGGYGYTF
TRBV19	.	.	TRBJ2-7	TGTGCCAGTAGTATCGGCGTCGGCCGAGAGAGCTCCTACGAGCAGTACTTC	CASSIGVGRESSYEQYF
TRBV30	.	.	TRBJ2-3	TGTGCCTGGAGTGCAGGGGCCATCACAGATACGCAGTATTTT	CAWSAGAITDTQYF
TRBV4-1	TRBD1	.	TRBJ1-4	TGCGCCAGCAGCCAAGATCAAGGGGGACAGGGCCCTGAAAAACTGTTTTTT	CASSQDQGGQGPEKLFF
TRBV6-5	TRBD1	.	TRBJ1-1	TGTGCCAGCAGCCTCGACCGGACAGGTAACACTGAAGCTTTCTTT	CASSLDRTGNTEAFF
TRBV7-2	TRBD1	.	TRBJ1-5	TGTGCCAGCAGCCCCACAGGGGAGGGGTATCAGCCCCAGCATTTT	CASSPTGEGYQPQHF
TRBV7-8	TRBD2	.	TRBJ2-3	TGTGCCAGCAGCTTAGAGTCATATAGCGGGGGCCCCGTGAGGTCAGATACGCAGTATTTT	CASSLESYSGGPVRSDTQYF
TRBV6-5	TRBD1	.	TRBJ1-6	TGTGCCAGCAGGGAGACAGGGGCTAGATCACCCCTCCACTTT	CASRETGARSPLHF
TRBV19	TRBD1	.	TRBJ1-2	TGTGCCAGTAGTCCTACAGGGGAGCCTTTGTATGGCTACACCTTC	CASSPTGEPLYGYTF
TRBV7-9	TRBD1	.	TRBJ1-3	TGTGCCAGCAGCTTATCCGGACAGGCCTACTCTGGAAACACCATATATTTT	CASSLSGQAYSGNTIYF
TRBV6-5	.	.	TRBJ1-1	TGTGCCAGCTTTATCCCGGGAAACACTGAAGCTTTCTTT	CASFIPGNTEAFF
TRBV6-5	.	once	TRBJ1-1	TGTGCCAGCAGTTGGGGGCAAGAATTTAACACTGAAGCTTTCTTT	CASSWGQEFNTEAFF
TRBV29-1	.	.	TRBJ1-2	TGCAGCGTCCCAAGGGGAACAGGGTACGGCTATGGCTACACCTTC	CSVPRGTGYGYGYTF
TRBV10-2	TRBD1	.	TRBJ1-2	TGCGCCAGCTGGGGACAGGCTTATGGCTACACCTTC	CASWGQAYGYTF
TRBV4-3	.	.	TRBJ1-2	TGCGCCAGCAGCCCGGACAGCGATTACTATGGCTACACCTTC	CASSPDSDYYGYTF
TRBV28	TRBD1	.	TRBJ1-6	TGTGCCAGCAGGCTACAGGGGGCTGATTCACCCCTCCACTTT	CASRLQGADSPLHF
TRBV2	.	.	TRBJ1-1	TGTGCCAGCAGCCTCACAGGGAAAAACACTGAAGCTTTCTTT	CASSLTGKNTEAFF
TRBV9	TRBD2	.	TRBJ2-5	TGTGCCAGCAGCGTAGGGATCGCGGGGGGGGAAGGGACCCAGTACTTC	CASSVGIAGGEGTQYF
TRBV9	.	.	TRBJ1-5	TGTGCCAGCAGCGTAGGGGGGGAGGCGAATCAGCCCCAGCATTTT	CASSVGGEANQPQHF
TRBV5-1	.	.	TRBJ2-3	TGCGCCAGCAAAGCGGTTTACACAGATACGCAGTATTTT	CASKAVYTDTQYF
TRBV30	.	.	TRBJ2-5	TGTGCCTGGAGAGGCAGGGCGCAAGAGACCCAGTACTTC	CAWRGRAQETQYF
TRBV2	TRBD2	.	TRBJ2-1	TGTGCCAGCAGTGAAACAGCGGGGCGTAATGAGCAGTTCTTC	CASSETAGRNEQFF
TRBV29-1	.	.	TRBJ2-7	TGCAGCGTTGCTCGACACCGCGGGACCCCTTACGAGCAGTACTTC	CSVARHRGTPYEQYF
TRBV5-1	TRBD1	.	TRBJ1-2	TGCGCCAGCACCCAAGGACAGGGCGATGGCTACACCTTC	CASTQGQGDGYTF
TRBV19	TRBD2	few	TRBJ2-7	TGTGCCAGTAGTAAAAGAAGCGGGGGGGATTTCTACGAGCAGTACTTC	CASSKRSGGDFYEQYF
TRBV5-6	TRBD1	once	TRBJ2-3	TGTGCCAGCAGCTCAACAGGGGGCGGCACAGATACGCAGTATTTT	CASSSTGGGTDTQYF
TRBV27	.	.	TRBJ1-2	TGTGCCAGCAGTTTACAGGGTGCGTCGGGCTACACCTTC	CASSLQGASGYTF
TRBV6-1	.	.	TRBJ1-2	TGTGCCAGCAGTGAAGGGGCAGAATTCTATGGCTACACCTTC	CASSEGAEFYGYTF
TRBV28	TRBD2	.	TRBJ2-4	TGTGCCAGCAGACTAGCGGGGGAGGGAATGGCCAAAAACATTCAGTACTTC	CASRLAGEGMAKNIQYF
TRBV5-1	.	.	TRBJ2-2	TGCGCCAGCAGCTACGGGGGCGCGAACACCGGGGAGCTGTTTTTT	CASSYGGANTGELFF
TRBV6-5	TRBD2	.	TRBJ2-1	TGTGCCAGCAGACCGGGACTAGCGGGGGTAAATGAGCAGTTCTTC	CASRPGLAGVNEQFF
TRBV6-5	.	.	TRBJ2-7	TGTGCCATCCTCAAGGACGATCCCCCGTACGAGCAGTACTTC	CAILKDDPPYEQYF
TRBV28	.	.	TRBJ1-4	TGTGCCAGCAGTCCCAACACCGCGGCTAATGAAAAACTGTTTTTT	CASSPNTAANEKLFF
TRBV5-4	.	.	TRBJ1-5	TGTGCCAGCAGCTTTAGGCCTGGGGGAGCCCAGCATTTT	CASSFRPGGAQHF
TRBV18	.	.	TRBJ1-1	TGTGCCAGCTCACCAGGGGCAGGGTACACTGAAGCTTTCTTT	CASSPGAGYTEAFF
TRBV5-1	.	.	TRBJ2-1	TGCGCCAGCAGCTTGGGACCGGGGACGGCCGGATACAATGAGCAGTTCTTC	CASSLGPGTAGYNEQFF
TRBV6-5	.	.	TRBJ2-7	TGTGCCAGCAGGACTATCCCCTACGAGCAGTACTTC	CASRTIPYEQYF
TRBV18	TRBD1	.	TRBJ2-1	TGTGCCAGCTCACCGAGCCGGGACAGGGCGAGCAATGAGCAGTTCTTC	CASSPSRDRASNEQFF